This T cell receptor (beta chain) is from a study of sequential checkpoint blockade in melanoma. Study in general: After both sequences, patients received maintenance nivolumab.

Sample treatment: randomized to nivolumab then ipilimumab (arm A) or the reverse (arm B). Patients had received no earlier DNA-damaging chemotherapy. Sequenced by immunoSEQ multiplex PCR; TCRdb stores in-frame clones only, minus some. The sample records fewer than 4,500 clones, roughly 50% being singletons. The length of the CDR3 is 16 residues. V gave up 0 bases and J gave up 5 bases; unmatched junction bases: 6. The germline gives CDR1 LGHNA, CDR2 YNFKEQ. The TCR sequence derives from a human patient with melanoma. Some clones in this sample may be carry-over from other donors' samples. The chain is built from TRBV4-2 and TRBJ2-2, with 7 bases fitting TRBD2. The material was CD8+ T cells sorted from blood (inferred from file names), obtained from a patient given nivolumab and ipilimumab in sequence. The CDR3 DNA reads as TGTGCCAGCAGCCAAGAAGGAACTAGCGCAACCGGGGAGCTGTTTTTT. This sequence encodes CASSQEGTSATGELFF.